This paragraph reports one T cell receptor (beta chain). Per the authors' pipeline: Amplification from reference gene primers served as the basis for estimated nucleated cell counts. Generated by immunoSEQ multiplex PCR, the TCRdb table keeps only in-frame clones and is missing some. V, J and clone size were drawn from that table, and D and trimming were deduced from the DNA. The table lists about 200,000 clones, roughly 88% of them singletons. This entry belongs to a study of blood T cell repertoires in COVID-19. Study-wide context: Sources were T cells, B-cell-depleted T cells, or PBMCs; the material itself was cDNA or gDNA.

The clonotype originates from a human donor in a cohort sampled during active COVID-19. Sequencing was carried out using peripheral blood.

CDR3 in DNA: TGTGCCAGCAGTTCCCCGAGAGGCCAGTTGACCCAGTACTTC. Amino acids: CASSSPRGQLTQYF. The V and J genes are TRBV6-6 and TRBJ2-5, with unresolved D. V lost 4 bases to trimming and J lost 7 bases, with 16 bases between them. This CDR3 has 14 residues. Germline V gene data show CDR1 as MNHNY and CDR2 as SVGAGI (reference sequence).